Following are 19 T cell receptor beta chains from one sample sequenced in a study of cytomegalovirus exposure and HLA in healthy donors. The PCR ran on 60 Vbeta and 13 Jbeta primers. Repertoires were generated with immunoSEQ multiplex PCR, while TCRdb's copy carries only in-frame clones and drops some. The data hold fewer than 250,000 clones, with more than 80% observed a single time. The sample consisted of PBMCs. The receptors shown here come from a man in his thirties or forties in good health and CMV-seronegative.

The chain employs TRBV7-9 and TRBJ1-3, with a tentative D call TRBD1 (6 bases). Trimming took off 5 bases at V and 4 bases at J, with 18 bases between the two ends. There are 16 residues in the CDR3. Germline V gene data show CDR1 as SEHNR and CDR2 as FQNEAQ (reference sequence). The CDR3 protein is CASSPGQLAFGNTIYF. In DNA form, the CDR3 reads TGTGCCAGCAGCCCGGGACAACTGGCTTTCGGAAACACCATATATTTT.

The gene calls are TRBV29-1 and TRBJ2-7; tentative D call: TRBD1 (7 bases). The CDR3 loop spans 16 amino acids. Trimming left V 1 base short and J 3 bases short, with 19 bases between. Germline V gene data show CDR1 as SQVTM and CDR2 as ANQGSEA. The CDR3: CSVEVRGQGGYYEQYF. DNA of the CDR3: TGCAGCGTTGAAGTCCGTGGGCAGGGGGGATACTACGAGCAGTACTTC.

This clone was observed a handful of times. The rearrangement uses TRBV19 and TRBJ2-5; the D gene is possibly TRBD2 (5 bases). The germline CDR1 and CDR2 sequences are LNHDA and SQIVND (reference sequence). The CDR3 has 16 amino acids. The V gene lost 4 bases and the J gene lost 5 bases, with 20 bases spanning the gap. DNA for the CDR3: TGTGCCAGTAGTACTGGACGAGGAGGTAGTTTGGAGACCCAGTACTTC. Amino acid sequence: CASSTGRGGSLETQYF.

The gene calls are TRBV2 and TRBJ2-7; D possibly corresponds to TRBD1 (6 bases). This CDR3 has 13 amino acids. CDR1 and CDR2 (germline): SNHLY, FYNNEI. The V end lost 2 bases, the J end lost 7 bases, and 12 bases lay between the germline ends. The CDR3 DNA reads TGTGCCAGCAGTGAAAACAGGGCTGGGGAGCAGTACTTC. Protein sequence: CASSENRAGEQYF.

The V and J genes are TRBV7-6 and TRBJ2-5, with TRBD2 identical over 10 bases. Germline values: CDR1 SGHVS, CDR2 FNYEAQ. V lost 5 bases, J lost 4 bases, and 4 bases stayed unmatched. This CDR3 spans 14 amino acids. The CDR3 spells CASSERGGAETQYF. CDR3 DNA sequence: TGTGCCAGCAGCGAGCGGGGGGGCGCAGAGACCCAGTACTTC.

The V call is TRBV6-4, the J call TRBJ2-3; 13 bases map to TRBD2. The CDR3 consists of 15 residues. Germline V gene lookup returns CDR1 MRHNA and CDR2 SNTAGT. The V segment lost 4 bases and the J segment 3 bases; nucleotides outside the gene matches: 1. The CDR3 sequence is CASSALAGGTDTQYF. In nucleotides, the CDR3 is TGTGCCAGCAGTGCACTAGCGGGGGGGACAGATACGCAGTATTTT.

In nucleotides, the CDR3 is TGTGCCAGCAGTTCGCCCCACCCGGGACAGGGGAGCTACAATGAGCAGTTCTTC. Translating gives CASSSPHPGQGSYNEQFF. The chain joins TRBV28 to TRBJ2-1, with 10 bases that match TRBD1. With V trimmed by 4 bases and J by 3 bases, 12 bases remained unmatched. The CDR3 covers 18 residues. Looked up from germline, CDR1 is MDHEN and CDR2 is SYDVKM.

The chain combines TRBV11-3 with TRBJ2-7, with D possibly being TRBD2 (5 bases). The length of the CDR3 is 13 residues. V was cut by 5 bases and J by 6 bases, with 14 bases left in between. Germline CDR1 is SGHNT and CDR2 is YENEEA. CDR3 DNA sequence: TGTGCCAGCAGCCTCGTAACTAGAGGCGAGCAGTACTTC. Its translation is CASSLVTRGEQYF. Together with reference TRBV11-3 and TRBJ2-7, the CDR3 gives the full variable domain: EAGVVQSPRYKIIEKKQPVAFWCNPISGHNTLYWYLQNLGQGPELLIRYENEEAVDDSQLPKDRFSAERLKGVDSTLKIQPAELGDSAVYLCASSLVTRGEQYFGPGTRLTVT.

The genes are TRBV10-3 and TRBJ1-1; D is uncertain. Germline V gene sequence: CDR1 ENHRY, CDR2 SYGVKD. Trimming shortened V by 3 bases and J by 1 base, and 12 bases separated the two germline ends. This CDR3 has 15 amino acids. The CDR3 DNA reads as TGTGCCATCAGTGAAGGAGAGTCGGGGAACACTGAAGCTTTCTTT. This encodes CAISEGESGNTEAFF.

The V and J genes are TRBV5-4 and TRBJ2-2; D ambiguous. CDR1 and CDR2 from the germline V gene are SGHNT and YYREEE (reference sequence). The CDR3 loop spans 13 amino acids. V lost 1 base, J lost 6 bases, and 7 bases lay in between. The CDR3 nucleotides read TGTGCCAGCAGCTTGTTTGGAGCCGGGGAGCTGTTTTTT. Translating gives CASSLFGAGELFF.

The chain joins TRBV29-1 to TRBJ2-1; TRBD2 matches at 9 bases. CDR3 length: 15 residues. Germline CDR1 SQVTM, CDR2 ANQGSEA. Trimming removed 1 base from V and 9 bases from J; junction bases left unmatched: 10. The CDR3 reads CSVEVGSGGPPEQFF. The DNA for the CDR3 is TGCAGCGTTGAAGTAGGTAGCGGGGGTCCTCCTGAGCAGTTCTTC.

The V and J genes are TRBV27 and TRBJ2-3; D is ambiguous. The V end was cut by 2 bases, the J end by 0 bases, with 6 bases between. Germline CDR1 and CDR2: MNHEY and SMNVEV (reference sequence). This CDR3 contains 14 residues. DNA for the CDR3: TGTGCCAGCAGTTTAATGGCTAGCACAGATACGCAGTATTTT. Translation gives CASSLMASTDTQYF.

This clone was recorded once. The rearrangement uses TRBV19 and TRBJ2-7; TRBD1 matches at 8 bases. The CDR3 has 13 residues. In germline, CDR1 is LNHDA, CDR2 SQIVND (reference sequence). J gave up 2 bases and V 3 bases, and 0 bases lay outside the gene matches. This CDR3 reads CASSMTGAYEQYF. CDR3 DNA: TGTGCCAGTAGTATGACAGGGGCCTACGAGCAGTACTTC.

The chain uses TRBV9 and TRBJ1-1, with TRBD1 identical over 7 bases. The V segment lost 3 bases and the J segment 3 bases; nucleotides outside the gene matches: 8. CDR1 SGDLS and CDR2 YYNGEE come from the germline V gene. The CDR3 consists of 15 residues. In nucleotides, the CDR3 is TGTGCCAGCAGCGCAGAAGGGGGCCGGTACACTGAAGCTTTCTTT. Translation: CASSAEGGRYTEAFF.

This clone was found a few times. The sample holds other DNA sequences that translate to the same CDR3. This chain uses TRBV5-4 with TRBJ2-5; 13 bases match TRBD2. This CDR3 spans 14 amino acids. Germline CDR1 is SGHNT and CDR2 is YYREEE (reference sequence). Unmatched junction bases numbered 4, after V lost 4 bases and J lost 7 bases. The CDR3 here is CASSTGLAGRTQYF. In DNA, the CDR3 is TGTGCCAGCAGCACGGGACTAGCGGGAAGGACCCAGTACTTC.

Of note for this clone: This sample includes further DNA sequences coding for the same CDR3. The chain joins TRBV18 to TRBJ2-2; 10 bases fit TRBD1. V shed 2 bases and J 3 bases; nucleotides not matched to a gene: 3. Germline-derived CDR1 and CDR2 are KGHSH and LQKENI. The CDR3 totals 16 residues. The DNA for the CDR3 is TGTGCCAGCTCACCAAGACAGGGGGCAGACACCGGGGAGCTGTTTTTT. It encodes CASSPRQGADTGELFF.

This chain connects TRBV6-6 to TRBJ2-7, with TRBD2 as a possible D gene (5 bases). Germline values: CDR1 MNHNY, CDR2 SVGAGI (reference sequence). V was shortened by 0 bases and J by 2 bases, with 8 bases between the two germline ends. The CDR3 totals 14 residues. The CDR3 nucleotides are TGTGCCAGCAGTTACTCGCAGACTACCTACGAGCAGTACTTC. It encodes CASSYSQTTYEQYF.

CDR3: CASSIVDGGVHFF. For the CDR3, the DNA is TGTGCCAGTAGTATAGTCGACGGGGGTGTGCATTTCTTC. The V and J genes are TRBV19 and TRBJ2-1; D is perhaps TRBD2 (6 bases). Germline assignment: CDR1 LNHDA and CDR2 SQIVND (reference sequence). With 1 base removed from V and 16 bases from J, the gap between germline ends came to 17 bases. There are 13 residues in the CDR3.

This chain connects TRBV15 to TRBJ1-5; 9 nucleotides agree with TRBD1. Trimming cost V 2 bases and J 1 base; bases outside gene matches: 6. The germline CDR1 and CDR2 sequences are LNHNV and YYDKDF (reference sequence). The CDR3 runs to 17 residues. In DNA form, the CDR3 reads TGTGCCACCAGCAGACTCGGGACAGGGAGCAGCAATCAGCCCCAGCATTTT. Protein: CATSRLGTGSSNQPQHF.